The 3 T cell receptor beta chains below were found in one sample sequenced in a study of CD8 T cells in ankylosing spondylitis. One entry per CDR3 protein, called by TCRdb with MiXCR from the 5' RACE reads. The repertoire includes about 130,000 distinct CDR3 sequences, roughly 6.6% of them detected once, and over 10% sits in the top ten. Sequencing was done on a sample of blood, either unsorted or a sorted T cell fraction (not recorded which). These receptors all come from a female donor with ankylosing spondylitis or in good health (not recorded which).

This clonotype occurred many times. The chain uses TRBV12-3 or TRBV12-4 and TRBJ2-7; D remains unclear. The CDR3 is made up of 14 amino acids. Trimming shortened V by 6 bases and J by 3 bases, and 15 bases separated the two germline ends. The CDR3 nucleotides are TGTGCCAGCAGCCCGGTAGCAATTCTCTACGAGCAGTACTTC. It encodes CASSPVAILYEQYF.

The sample holds many counts of this clonotype. The chain couples TRBV28 to TRBJ2-4; TRBD2 agrees at 7 bases. The CDR3 contains 15 residues. The V and J ends lost 3 bases and 4 bases, in that order; junction bases with no gene match: 6. Germline lookup yields CDR1 MDHEN and CDR2 SYDVKM. CDR3 DNA: TGTGCCAGCAGTTTGGTAGCGGGTGGTAAAAACATTCAGTACTTC. Amino acid sequence: CASSLVAGGKNIQYF.

At least ten counts were recorded for this clonotype. The genes are TRBV9 and TRBJ1-4; tentatively, D is TRBD1 (5 bases). The CDR3 length is 15 residues. CDR1 and CDR2 from the germline V gene are SGDLS and YYNGEE. V lost 0 bases, J lost 6 bases, and 12 bases lay in between. The CDR3 DNA sequence: TGTGCCAGCAGCGTAGGTGGCAGGGTGGATGAAAAACTGTTTTTT. Translated, it gives CASSVGGRVDEKLFF.